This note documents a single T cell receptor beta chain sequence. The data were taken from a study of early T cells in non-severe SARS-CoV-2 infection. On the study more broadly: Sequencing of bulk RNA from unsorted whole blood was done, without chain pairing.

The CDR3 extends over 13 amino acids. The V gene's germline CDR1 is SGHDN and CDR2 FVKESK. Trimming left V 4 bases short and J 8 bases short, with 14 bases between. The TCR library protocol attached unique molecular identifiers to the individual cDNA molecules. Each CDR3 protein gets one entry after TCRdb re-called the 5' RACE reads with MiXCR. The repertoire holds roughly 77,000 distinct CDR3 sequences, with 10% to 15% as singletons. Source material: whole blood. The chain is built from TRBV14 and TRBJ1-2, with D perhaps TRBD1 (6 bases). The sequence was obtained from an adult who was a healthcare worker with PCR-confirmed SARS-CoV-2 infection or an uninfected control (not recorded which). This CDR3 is CASSPYRVGGYTF. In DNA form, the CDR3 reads TGTGCCAGCAGCCCCTACAGGGTGGGGGGCTACACCTTC.